The TCR beta chain described here comes from a study of T cell responses to AZD1222 COVID-19 vaccine. Notes on the study in general: An increase in Spike-specific TCR breadth and depth was observed after two AZD1222 doses.

Profiled with immunoSEQ multiplex PCR; TCRdb holds only in-frame clones, not every one. The sample has under 170,000 clones, 80% to 95% seen once. Germline lookup yields CDR1 LGHNT and CDR2 FRNRAP. This CDR3 is built from 14 residues. V was trimmed by 1 base and J by 6 bases, leaving 10 bases between them. In regard to this clone: Its specificity is not known.

This specimen consisted of peripheral blood, obtained 28 days after the second AZD1222 dose. This sequence joins TRBV12-5 and TRBJ2-1, with a tentative D call TRBD2 (6 bases). This TCR was recovered from an adult who received the AZD1222 COVID-19 vaccine. CDR3 protein: CASGLGGEANEQFF. CDR3 in DNA: TGTGCTAGTGGTTTGGGCGGGGAGGCCAATGAGCAGTTCTTC.